Listed here are 13 T cell receptor beta chains from one sample, sequenced in a study of breast tumors, draining lymph nodes, adjacent tissues. TCRdb processed the multiplex PCR reads anew with MiXCR; each CDR3 protein has one entry. The table records roughly 110,000 distinct CDR3 sequences, about 31% of them present only once. Axillary draining lymph nodes of breast cancer patients supplied the node samples. The sample taken for sequencing was axillary lymph node tissue. The receptors originated from a female donor with breast cancer. Some clones in this sample may be carry-over from other donors' samples.

This clonotype was seen more than once but under ten times. Just one base apart from a much larger clone, this may be a read error. The rearrangement links TRBV20-1 to TRBJ2-5; 7 bases fit TRBD2. Germline V CDR1 and CDR2: DFQATT, SNEGSKA (reference sequence). This CDR3 is 20 amino acids long. After removal of 1 base from V and 1 base from J, the junction contained 21 bases not matched to a gene. The CDR3 region is CSARGALVGTVGGVQETQYF. CDR3 in DNA: TGCAGTGCTAGAGGGGCCCTAGTCGGAACAGTGGGGGGGGTCCAAGAGACCCAGTACTTC.

This clonotype was observed at least ten times. The chain joins TRBV6-4 to TRBJ2-7; 8 bases fit TRBD2. Trimming removed 4 bases from V and 2 bases from J; junction bases left unmatched: 13. Germline V gives CDR1 MRHNA, CDR2 SNTAGT. The CDR3 has 17 amino acids. The CDR3 sequence is CASSGSGDARGTYEQYF. CDR3 bases: TGTGCCAGCAGTGGTAGCGGGGACGCCCGAGGGACCTACGAGCAGTACTTC.

This clonotype was counted ten times or more. The DNA for the CDR3 is TGTGCCAGCAGTGATCAGGGCCTAGAGCAGTTCTTC. It is translated as CASSDQGLEQFF. This sequence joins TRBV12-3 or TRBV12-4 and TRBJ2-1, with D tentatively TRBD1 (5 bases). With 5 bases removed from V and 10 bases from J, the gap between germline ends came to 12 bases. The length of the CDR3 is 12 residues.

At least ten counts were recorded for this clonotype. This chain links TRBV18 with TRBJ2-7; D tentatively fits TRBD1 or TRBD2 (5 bases each). V was clipped by 6 bases and J by 7 bases, with 13 bases between them. The CDR3 runs to 12 residues. Germline V gives CDR1 KGHSH, CDR2 LQKENI. The CDR3 sequence: CASSLRGLEQYF. In DNA, the CDR3 is TGTGCCAGCTCCCTCCGGGGCTTGGAGCAGTACTTC.

For this clonotype: The junction shows a germline mismatch at one end, possibly a read error. The V gene is TRBV9, the J gene TRBJ2-4, with D possibly matching TRBD1 (6 bases). Germline-derived CDR1 and CDR2 are SGDLS and YYNGEE. The CDR3 totals 14 residues. CDR3 sequence: CASSEPKQGGIQSF. In nucleotides, the CDR3 is TGTGCCAGCAGTGAGCCCAAACAGGGCGGAATTCAGTCCTTC.

This clonotype showed up many times. The V call is TRBV4-2, the J call TRBJ2-1, with D unclear. The V gene's germline CDR1 is LGHNA and CDR2 YNFKEQ. Trimming shortened V by 0 bases and J by 4 bases, and 7 bases separated the two germline ends. This CDR3 contains 14 residues. The DNA of the CDR3 is TGTGCCAGCAGCCAAGATCGCAGATACAATGAGCAGTTCTTC. Translation gives CASSQDRRYNEQFF.

Only a few counts were recorded for this clonotype. This sequence joins TRBV7-9 and TRBJ2-6, with 9 bases aligning to TRBD1. J was trimmed by 0 bases and V by 8 bases; bases with no gene match: 14. The germline V gene has CDR1 SEHNR and CDR2 FQNEAQ (reference sequence). CDR3 size: 19 residues. This CDR3 is CASSHGGQGGFSGANVLTF. The CDR3 DNA follows: TGTGCCAGCTCACACGGGGGACAGGGAGGATTCTCTGGGGCCAACGTCCTGACTTTC.

Concerning this clonotype itself: A read error is possible here, since a much larger clone lies one base away. The genes are TRBV6-6 and TRBJ1-5, with no clear D. The germline V gene has CDR1 MNHNY and CDR2 SVGAGI (reference sequence). V was shortened by 5 bases and J by 7 bases, with 9 bases between the two germline ends. This CDR3 has 12 amino acids. CDR3 loop: CASSHPEQPQHF. DNA for the CDR3: TGTGCCAGCAGTCACCCGGAACAGCCCCAGCATTTT.

This clonotype was counted ten times or more. The chain uses TRBV6-5 and TRBJ2-1; 11 nucleotides agree with TRBD2. In germline, CDR1 is MNHEY, CDR2 SVGAGI. J gave up 9 bases and V 4 bases, and 11 bases lay outside the gene matches. This CDR3 comprises 16 residues. The CDR3 bases are TGTGCCAGCAGTTCCACCCTAGCGGGAGGCCGGGCTGAGCAGTTCTTC. Protein product: CASSSTLAGGRAEQFF.

This clonotype came up many times. V gene TRBV20-1 combines with J gene TRBJ2-5, with a tentative D call TRBD2 (6 bases). The germline V gene encodes CDR1 DFQATT and CDR2 SNEGSKA (reference sequence). The CDR3 consists of 13 residues. V was cut by 4 bases and J by 2 bases, with 11 bases left in between. The CDR3 DNA reads as TGCAGTGCTATCGGGAGAGTACAAGAGACCCAGTACTTC. Translated: CSAIGRVQETQYF.

This clonotype was detected only a few times. This sequence may be a read error, since a much larger clone differs from it by one base. The rearrangement uses TRBV11-3 and TRBJ2-5, with D hard to call. V gave up 5 bases and J gave up 4 bases, with 14 bases separating them. CDR3 length equals 14 residues. Germline V gene lookup returns CDR1 SGHNT and CDR2 YENEEA. CDR3 nucleotides: TGTGCCAGCAGCCCGAGAGAGGCCACAGAGACCCAGTACTTC. It yields the protein CASSPREATETQYF.

This clonotype was counted many times. The V call is TRBV6-2 or TRBV6-3, the J call TRBJ2-5; 9 bases are a match to TRBD1. Per germline, CDR1 MNHEY and CDR2 SVGEGT. Germline trimming cut 4 bases from V and 5 bases from J; bases unmatched to any gene: 8. This CDR3 has 15 amino acids. CDR3 DNA: TGTGCCAGCAGTTGGGGGACAGGGCGTCGGGAGACCCAGTACTTC. Translating it yields CASSWGTGRRETQYF.

At least ten counts were recorded for this clonotype. The chain joins TRBV5-1 to TRBJ2-3; D call uncertain. V was clipped by 1 base and J by 3 bases, with 6 bases between them. This CDR3 is 13 amino acids long. Germline values: CDR1 SGHRS, CDR2 YFSETQ. The CDR3, as DNA: TGCGCCAGCAGCTTGTCCCCAACAGATACGCAGTATTTT. It encodes CASSLSPTDTQYF.